The rows below give T cell receptor beta chains drawn from one sample of a study of control samples from healthy donors and cancer patients. The data were produced by immunoSEQ multiplex PCR, yet TCRdb's version contains in-frame clones alone and is incomplete. The sample shows about 100,000 clones, just under 85% of them seen only once. Sample: blood. Receptors originate from a man aged 25-45 years in good health. Both conserved end residues are part of each CDR3. A D gene is named only where the DNA matches it firmly. Clone size appears in some rows only: once, few, many, or a class for an expanded clone.

NA | NA | TRBJ1-6 | TRBV18 | TGTGCCAGCTCACCGCTGGACACCTATAATTCACCCCTCCACTTT | CASSPLDTYNSPLHF
NA | NA | TRBJ1-5 | TRBV30 | TGTGCCTGGAGTGGGGCGGACGGGGGTCAGCCCCAGCATTTT | CAWSGADGGQPQHF
NA | NA | TRBJ1-6 | TRBV7-9 | TGTGCCAGCAGCCCGCGGTATTCACCCCTCCACTTT | CASSPRYSPLHF
NA | NA | TRBJ1-3 | TRBV9 | TGTGCCAGCAGCCCTGGTCCAACTGGAAACACCATATATTTT | CASSPGPTGNTIYF
TRBD2 | NA | TRBJ2-7 | TRBV2 | TGTGCCAGCAGTGAATCGGGCGGGGGGGCCTTCGAGCAGTACTTC | CASSESGGGAFEQYF
NA | few | TRBJ1-2 | TRBV6-6 | TGTGCCAGCAGTTCCTACGGGACACCCAATGGCTACACCTTC | CASSSYGTPNGYTF
NA | NA | TRBJ2-7 | TRBV12-5 | TGTGCTAGTGGCCAAAACAGGGATGGGTACGAGCAGTACTTC | CASGQNRDGYEQYF
TRBD1 | once | TRBJ1-1 | TRBV19 | TGTGCCAGTAGTATAGCCGGACAGGGTGGGACTGAAGCTTTCTTT | CASSIAGQGGTEAFF
TRBD2 | NA | TRBJ2-7 | TRBV6-5 | TGTGCCAGCACCCCCGGGGGGGCCTACTACGAGCAGTACTTC | CASTPGGAYYEQYF
TRBD1 | once | TRBJ1-3 | TRBV3-1/TRBV3-2 | TGTGCCAGCAGCCAAAGGACAGGAGGAAACACCATATATTTT | CASSQRTGGNTIYF
NA | NA | TRBJ1-4 | TRBV28 | TGTGCCAGCAGTCGCTCGACAGCCCCTAATGAAAAACTGTTTTTT | CASSRSTAPNEKLFF
TRBD1 | once | TRBJ2-2 | TRBV19 | TGTGCCAGTAAGCCTGACAGGGGCCTAGCGAACACCGGGGAGCTGTTTTTT | CASKPDRGLANTGELFF
NA | NA | TRBJ2-3 | TRBV25-1 | TGTGCCAGCAAAGCAGGGCCGTTAAGCACAGATACGCAGTATTTT | CASKAGPLSTDTQYF
TRBD1 | few | TRBJ1-6 | TRBV30 | TGTGCCTGGAGCTCGGGACAGCCGAATTCACCCCTCCACTTT | CAWSSGQPNSPLHF
NA | NA | TRBJ1-3 | TRBV7-9 | TGTGCCAGCCAGCAGAGGGTTAATACCATATATTTT | CASQQRVNTIYF
TRBD1 | NA | TRBJ2-5 | TRBV7-6 | TGTGCCAGCAGCTTACAGGTGGGGACAGTCCAAGAGACCCAGTACTTC | CASSLQVGTVQETQYF
NA | NA | TRBJ1-6 | TRBV6-5 | TGTGCCAGCAGTTACTCGAGACAGATCCATTCACCCCTCCACTTT | CASSYSRQIHSPLHF
TRBD2 | NA | TRBJ2-5 | TRBV5-1 | TGCGCCAGCAGTGCTGGGACTACCAAAGAGACCCAGTACTTC | CASSAGTTKETQYF
NA | once | TRBJ2-7 | TRBV5-5 | TGTGCCAGCAGCTTGGGAGGGTTCGGCGAGCAGTACTTC | CASSLGGFGEQYF
TRBD2 | NA | TRBJ2-3 | TRBV5-1 | TGCGCCAGCAGCTTGGCCCGGGGGGGCCCAGATACGCAGTATTTT | CASSLARGGPDTQYF
NA | NA | TRBJ2-3 | TRBV5-1 | TGCGCCAGCACATCCGGATTCTTAGGGACGCAGTATTTT | CASTSGFLGTQYF
TRBD2 | NA | TRBJ2-3 | TRBV5-5 | TGTGCCAGCAGCTTGGGCGGGGGCGGGGGGGCAGATACGCAGTATTTT | CASSLGGGGGADTQYF
TRBD1 | NA | TRBJ1-3 | TRBV19 | TGTGCCAGTAGTCGGGACAGCGGCTCTGGAAACACCATATATTTT | CASSRDSGSGNTIYF
NA | NA | TRBJ1-3 | TRBV29-1 | TGCAGCGTTAATGTGGGCTCTGGAAACACCATATATTTT | CSVNVGSGNTIYF
NA | NA | TRBJ1-5 | TRBV19 | TGTGCCAGTAGTGCAAGACACCTCCCGTTCGGGAGCAATCAGCCCCAGCATTTT | CASSARHLPFGSNQPQHF
NA | NA | TRBJ1-3 | TRBV4-2 | TGTGCCAGCAGCCAAGATCGAGGCAGCACCTCTGGAAACACCATATATTTT | CASSQDRGSTSGNTIYF
TRBD1 | NA | TRBJ2-1 | TRBV9 | TGTGCCAGCAGCGTAGTGGGACAGCCTGGGAATGAGCAGTTCTTC | CASSVVGQPGNEQFF
TRBD1 | NA | TRBJ2-1 | TRBV9 | TGTGCCAGCAGCGCGGGACAGGGTCCCTACAATGAGCAGTTCTTC | CASSAGQGPYNEQFF
TRBD2 | NA | TRBJ2-3 | TRBV7-8 | TGTGCCAGCACCACCGAATATCCCGGGACTAGCGATTCAGATACGCAGTATTTT | CASTTEYPGTSDSDTQYF
TRBD1 | NA | TRBJ1-6 | TRBV18 | TGTGCCAGCTCATGGCGACAGGGGTATAATTCACCCCTCCACTTT | CASSWRQGYNSPLHF
NA | many | TRBJ2-7 | TRBV19 | TGTGCCAGTAGTCATTGGGCAGACTACGAGCAGTACTTC | CASSHWADYEQYF
TRBD1 | NA | TRBJ1-6 | TRBV14 | TGTGCCAGCAGCCAAAGGCACCAGGGACAGGGAGGATCACCCCTCCACTTT | CASSQRHQGQGGSPLHF
NA | NA | TRBJ1-6 | TRBV7-2 | TGTGCCAGCAGCTTACCCCGACAAATGGGTTCACCCCTCCACTTT | CASSLPRQMGSPLHF
NA | NA | TRBJ2-3 | TRBV9 | TGTGCCAGCAGCGTAGGTACCTACTACACAGATACGCAGTATTTT | CASSVGTYYTDTQYF
NA | NA | TRBJ1-6 | TRBV9 | TGTGCCAGCAGCTTGACAGTAGATAATTCACCCCTCCACTTT | CASSLTVDNSPLHF
NA | few | TRBJ1-4 | TRBV2 | TGTGCCAGCAGTGCTGGGGTAGGATGGGAAAAACTGTTTTTT | CASSAGVGWEKLFF
NA | once | TRBJ1-2 | TRBV30 | TGTGCCTGGAGTCGAGGGTTAGACTATGGCTACACCTTC | CAWSRGLDYGYTF
NA | once | TRBJ2-1 | TRBV5-6 | TGTGCCAGCAGGAAAGACAGATACAATGAGCAGTTCTTC | CASRKDRYNEQFF
TRBD2 | once | TRBJ2-1 | TRBV5-4 | TGTGCCAGCAGCTTGGAGGCGGGGGGTTCCTACAATGAGCAGTTCTTC | CASSLEAGGSYNEQFF
NA | NA | TRBJ1-1 | TRBV28 | TGTGCCAGCAGTGCCTACATGGTGAACACTGAAGCTTTCTTT | CASSAYMVNTEAFF
TRBD1 | NA | TRBJ1-6 | TRBV5-1 | TGCGCCACCCGTGAGCCGGGACAGGGATCACCCCTCCACTTT | CATREPGQGSPLHF
TRBD1 | NA | TRBJ1-5 | TRBV5-5 | TGTGCCAGCAGATCAGGGGGCGAATGGCATCAGCCCCAGCATTTT | CASRSGGEWHQPQHF
NA | once | TRBJ1-1 | TRBV5-5 | TGTGCCAGCAGCCGCGCTCGCATGAACACTGAAGCTTTCTTT | CASSRARMNTEAFF
NA | NA | TRBJ1-2 | TRBV19 | TGTGCCAGTAGTATTTCAGGGGCCTATGGCTACACCTTC | CASSISGAYGYTF
TRBD1 | NA | TRBJ1-5 | TRBV5-1 | TGCGCCAGCAGCTTGGAGGGACAGGGGAATCAGCCCCAGCATTTT | CASSLEGQGNQPQHF
NA | NA | TRBJ2-3 | TRBV28 | TGTGCCAGCACCGACCCGGGAGTGGGGCCTGTAAATACGCAGTATTTT | CASTDPGVGPVNTQYF
TRBD2 | NA | TRBJ2-4 | TRBV2 | TGTGCCAGCAGTGAAAAGGCGACTAGCGGGAAGTGGACCAAAAACATTCAGTACTTC | CASSEKATSGKWTKNIQYF
NA | NA | TRBJ2-3 | TRBV12-5 | TGTGCTAGTGGTCCCTCCGCCAGGGGAGACCCAGATACGCAGTATTTT | CASGPSARGDPDTQYF
NA | once | TRBJ1-1 | TRBV29-1 | TGCAGCGTTGGAATAGGGGGGGCCACTGAAGCTTTCTTT | CSVGIGGATEAFF
NA | NA | TRBJ2-7 | TRBV5-1 | TGCGCCAGCAGGTTTGCAGGGGTAGGCTCCTACGAGCAGTACTTC | CASRFAGVGSYEQYF